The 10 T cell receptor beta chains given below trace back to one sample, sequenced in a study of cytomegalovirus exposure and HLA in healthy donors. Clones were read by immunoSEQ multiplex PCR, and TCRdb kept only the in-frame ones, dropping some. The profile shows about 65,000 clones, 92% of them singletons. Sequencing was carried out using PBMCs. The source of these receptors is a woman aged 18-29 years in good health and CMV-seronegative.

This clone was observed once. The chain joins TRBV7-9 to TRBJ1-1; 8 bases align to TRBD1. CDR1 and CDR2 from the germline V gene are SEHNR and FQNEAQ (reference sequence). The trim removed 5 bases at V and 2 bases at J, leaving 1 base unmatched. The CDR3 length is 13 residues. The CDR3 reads CASSGQGNTEAFF. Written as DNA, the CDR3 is TGTGCCAGCAGCGGACAGGGTAACACTGAAGCTTTCTTT. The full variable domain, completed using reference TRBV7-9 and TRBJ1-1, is DTGVSQNPRHKITKRGQNVTFRCDPISEHNRLYWYRQTLGQGPEFLTYFQNEAQLEKSRLLSDRFSAERPKGSFSTLEIQRTEQGDSAMYLCASSGQGNTEAFFGQGTRLTVV.

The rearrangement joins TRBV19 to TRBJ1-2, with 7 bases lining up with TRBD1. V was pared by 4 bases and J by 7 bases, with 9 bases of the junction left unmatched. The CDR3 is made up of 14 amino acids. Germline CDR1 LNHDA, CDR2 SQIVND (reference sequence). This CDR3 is CASSNRGAIAGYTF. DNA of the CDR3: TGTGCCAGTAGTAACAGGGGAGCGATCGCTGGCTACACCTTC.

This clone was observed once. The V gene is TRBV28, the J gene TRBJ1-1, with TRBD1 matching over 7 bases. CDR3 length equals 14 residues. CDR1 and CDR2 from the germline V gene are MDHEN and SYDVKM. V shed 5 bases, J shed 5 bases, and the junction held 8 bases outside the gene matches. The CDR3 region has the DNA TGTGCCAGCAGTGCTAGGGGGCGCGGGACTGAAGCTTTCTTT. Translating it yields CASSARGRGTEAFF. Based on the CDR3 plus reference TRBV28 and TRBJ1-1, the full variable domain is DVKVTQSSRYLVKRTGEKVFLECVQDMDHENMFWYRQDPGLGLRLIYFSYDVKMKEKGDIPEGYSVSREKKERFSLILESASTNQTSMYLCASSARGRGTEAFFGQGTRLTVV.

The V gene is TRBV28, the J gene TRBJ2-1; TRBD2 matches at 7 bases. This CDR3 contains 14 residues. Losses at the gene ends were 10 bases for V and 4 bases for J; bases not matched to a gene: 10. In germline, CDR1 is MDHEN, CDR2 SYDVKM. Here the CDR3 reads CATAGAGLYNEQFF. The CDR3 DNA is TGTGCCACCGCTGGAGCGGGACTTTACAATGAGCAGTTCTTC.

CDR3 DNA sequence: TGTGCCAGCAGCCCGATCTGGACAGGCTACAATGAGCAGTTCTTC. This translates into CASSPIWTGYNEQFF. The rearrangement joins TRBV27 to TRBJ2-1; 7 nucleotides match TRBD1. Losses at the gene ends were 6 bases for V and 3 bases for J; bases not matched to a gene: 8. The CDR3 runs 15 residues. Germline V gives CDR1 MNHEY, CDR2 SMNVEV (reference sequence).

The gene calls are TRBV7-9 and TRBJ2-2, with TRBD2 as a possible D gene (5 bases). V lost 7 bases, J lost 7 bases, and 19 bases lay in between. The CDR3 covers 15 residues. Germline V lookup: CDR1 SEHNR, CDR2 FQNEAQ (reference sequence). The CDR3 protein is CASTLGSGYNGELFF. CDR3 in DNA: TGTGCCAGCACACTGGGCAGCGGTTATAACGGGGAGCTGTTTTTT.

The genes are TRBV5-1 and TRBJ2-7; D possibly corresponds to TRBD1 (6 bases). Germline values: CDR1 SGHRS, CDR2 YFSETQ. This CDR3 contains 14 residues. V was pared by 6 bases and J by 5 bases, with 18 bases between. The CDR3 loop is CASTPRTGSDEQYF. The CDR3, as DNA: TGCGCCAGCACCCCAAGAACAGGGTCTGACGAGCAGTACTTC.

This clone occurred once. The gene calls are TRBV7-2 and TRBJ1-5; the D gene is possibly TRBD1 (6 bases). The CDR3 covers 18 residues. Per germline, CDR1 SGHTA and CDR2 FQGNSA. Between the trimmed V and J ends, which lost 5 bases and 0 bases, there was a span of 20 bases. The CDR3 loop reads CASSRLGGQTYSNQPQHF. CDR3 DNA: TGTGCCAGCAGCAGGTTGGGGGGGCAGACCTATAGCAATCAGCCCCAGCATTTT.

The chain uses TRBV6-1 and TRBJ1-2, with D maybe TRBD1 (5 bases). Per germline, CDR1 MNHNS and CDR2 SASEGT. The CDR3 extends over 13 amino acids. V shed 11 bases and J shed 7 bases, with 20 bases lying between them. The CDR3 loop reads CALYRNLPSGYTF. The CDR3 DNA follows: TGTGCCCTGTACAGGAATCTTCCGTCTGGCTACACCTTC.

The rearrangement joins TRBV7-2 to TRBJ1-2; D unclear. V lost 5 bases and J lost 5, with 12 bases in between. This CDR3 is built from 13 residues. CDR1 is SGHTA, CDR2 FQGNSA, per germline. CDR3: CASSPDKNYGYTF. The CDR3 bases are TGTGCCAGCAGCCCAGATAAAAATTATGGCTACACCTTC. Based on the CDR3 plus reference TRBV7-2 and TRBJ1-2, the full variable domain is GAGVSQSPSNKVTEKGKDVELRCDPISGHTALYWYRQSLGQGLEFLIYFQGNSAPDKSGLPSDRFSAERTGGSVSTLTIQRTQQEDSAVYLCASSPDKNYGYTFGSGTRLTVV.